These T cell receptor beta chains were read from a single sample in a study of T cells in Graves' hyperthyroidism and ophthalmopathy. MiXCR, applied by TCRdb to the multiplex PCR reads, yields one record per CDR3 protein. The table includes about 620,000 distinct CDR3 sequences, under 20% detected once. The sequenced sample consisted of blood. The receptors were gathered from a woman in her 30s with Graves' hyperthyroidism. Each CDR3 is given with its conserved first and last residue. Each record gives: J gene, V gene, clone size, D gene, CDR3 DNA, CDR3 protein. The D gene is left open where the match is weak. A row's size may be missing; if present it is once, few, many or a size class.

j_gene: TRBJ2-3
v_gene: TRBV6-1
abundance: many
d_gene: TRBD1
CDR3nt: TGTGCCAGCAACACAGGGGAAAGCACAGATACGCAGTATTTT
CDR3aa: CASNTGESTDTQYF

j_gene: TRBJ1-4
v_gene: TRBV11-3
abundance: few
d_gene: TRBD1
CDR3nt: TGTGCCAGCAGCTCGCGCGGGACAGGGAGGGAAAAACTGTTTTTT
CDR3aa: CASSSRGTGREKLFF

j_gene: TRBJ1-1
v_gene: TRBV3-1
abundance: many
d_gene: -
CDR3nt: TGTGCCAGCAGCCAAGGGTGGGACACTGAAGCTTTCTTT
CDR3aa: CASSQGWDTEAFF

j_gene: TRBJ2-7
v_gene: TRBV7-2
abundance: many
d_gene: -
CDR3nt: TGTGCCAGCACCTCCGAGGGGCGGGGAACCTACGAGCAGTACTTC
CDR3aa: CASTSEGRGTYEQYF

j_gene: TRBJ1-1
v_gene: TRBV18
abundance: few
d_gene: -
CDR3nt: TGTGCCAGCTCACCACGGGGGTGGAGTGGCCATACTGAAGCTTTCTTT
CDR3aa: CASSPRGWSGHTEAFF

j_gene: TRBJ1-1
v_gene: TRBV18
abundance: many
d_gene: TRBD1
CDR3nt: TGTGCCAGCTCACCACCGGGGACAGTGGGAAACACTGAAGCTTTCTTT
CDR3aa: CASSPPGTVGNTEAFF

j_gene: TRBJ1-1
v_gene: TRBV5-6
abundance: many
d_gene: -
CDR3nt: TGTGCCAGCAGCTTGGGATTAGGGGGTTTGTACACTGAAGCTTTCTTT
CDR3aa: CASSLGLGGLYTEAFF

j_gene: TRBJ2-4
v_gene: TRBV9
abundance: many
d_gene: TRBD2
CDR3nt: TGTGCCAGCAGCGACGGGTTAGCGGGAGAAAACATTCAGTACTTC
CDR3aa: CASSDGLAGENIQYF

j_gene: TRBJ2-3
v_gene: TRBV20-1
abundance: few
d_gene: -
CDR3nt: TGCAGTGCTAGAGTACGGCCCGCGACGCAGTATTTT
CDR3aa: CSARVRPATQYF

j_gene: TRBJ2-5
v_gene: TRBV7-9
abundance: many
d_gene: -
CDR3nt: TGTGCCAGCAGCTTATATTTCCGGGCCGAAAAGACCCAGTACTTC
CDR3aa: CASSLYFRAEKTQYF

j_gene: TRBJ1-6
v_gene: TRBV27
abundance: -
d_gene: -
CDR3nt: TGTGCCAGTCATCTCGGGCTCCAGTCAAATTCACCCCTCCACTTT
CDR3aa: CASHLGLQSNSPLHF

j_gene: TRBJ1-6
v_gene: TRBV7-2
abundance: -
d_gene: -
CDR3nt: TGTGCCAGCAGCTTCCGTCAGGGAGGAGGGTCCCTCCACTTT
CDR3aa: CASSFRQGGGSLHF

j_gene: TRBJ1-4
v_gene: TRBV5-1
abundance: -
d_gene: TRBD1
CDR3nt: TGCGCCAGCACCAAAGGGGGCGCTTATGAAAAACTGTTTTTT
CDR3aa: CASTKGGAYEKLFF

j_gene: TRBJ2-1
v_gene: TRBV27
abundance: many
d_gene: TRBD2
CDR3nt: TGTGCCAGCAGCAAACCGAGACTAGCGGGAGGGCCCGGTGAGCAGTTCTTC
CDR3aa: CASSKPRLAGGPGEQFF

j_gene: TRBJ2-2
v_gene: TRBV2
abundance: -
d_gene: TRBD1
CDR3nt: TGTGCCAGCAGTGAAAAGACAGGGGATGACGGGGAGCTGTTTTTT
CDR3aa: CASSEKTGDDGELFF

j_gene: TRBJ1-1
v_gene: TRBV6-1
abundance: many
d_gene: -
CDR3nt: TGTGCCAGCAGACGTGCAGTAGTCACTGAAGCTTTCTTT
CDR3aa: CASRRAVVTEAFF

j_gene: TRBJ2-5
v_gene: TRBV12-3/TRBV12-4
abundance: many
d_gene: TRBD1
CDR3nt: TGTGCCAGCAGACAGTCAGGGGGACAGACCCAGTACTTC
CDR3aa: CASRQSGGQTQYF

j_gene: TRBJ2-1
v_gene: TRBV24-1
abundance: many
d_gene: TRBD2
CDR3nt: TGTGCCACCAGTGAGCGGGAGAACGGTGAGCAGTTCTTC
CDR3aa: CATSERENGEQFF

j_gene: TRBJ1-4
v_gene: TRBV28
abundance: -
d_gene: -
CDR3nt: TGTGCCAGCAGAATAACCCCAAGTATGAGCGATGAAAAACTGTTTTTT
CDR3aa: CASRITPSMSDEKLFF

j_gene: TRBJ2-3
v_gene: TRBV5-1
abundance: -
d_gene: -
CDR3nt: TGCGCCAGCAGCTTTAGCCTCCGAGGAGATACGCAGTATTTT
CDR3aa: CASSFSLRGDTQYF

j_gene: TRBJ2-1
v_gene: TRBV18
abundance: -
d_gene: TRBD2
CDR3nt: TGTGCCAGCTCACCCGTGGGACTAGCGAGGGGGTCGAATGAGCAGTTCTTC
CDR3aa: CASSPVGLARGSNEQFF

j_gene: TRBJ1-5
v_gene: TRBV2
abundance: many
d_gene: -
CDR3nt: TGTGCCAGCAGTGACCGGGGCCATAGCAATCAGCCCCAGCATTTT
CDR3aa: CASSDRGHSNQPQHF

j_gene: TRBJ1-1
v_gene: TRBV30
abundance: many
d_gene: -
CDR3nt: TGTGCCTGGAGTGTAACGGAGACTGAAGCTTTCTTT
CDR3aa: CAWSVTETEAFF

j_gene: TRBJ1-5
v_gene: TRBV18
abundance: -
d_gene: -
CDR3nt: TGTGCCAGCTCCCCGGGACAAGACCCCAATCAGCCCCAGCATTTT
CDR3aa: CASSPGQDPNQPQHF

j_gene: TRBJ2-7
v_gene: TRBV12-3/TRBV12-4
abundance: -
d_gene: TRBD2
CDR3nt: TGTGCCAGCAGTTTGGGGGGGGGAGCGGACGAGCAGTACTTC
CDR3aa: CASSLGGGADEQYF

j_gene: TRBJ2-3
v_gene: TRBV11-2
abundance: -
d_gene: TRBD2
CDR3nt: TGTGCCAGCAGCTCTAGACTAGCTGCAGATACGCAGTATTTT
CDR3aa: CASSSRLAADTQYF

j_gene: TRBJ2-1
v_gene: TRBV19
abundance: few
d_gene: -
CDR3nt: TGTGCCAGTAGTATAGGCAGGGACGATGAGCAGTTCTTC
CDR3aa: CASSIGRDDEQFF

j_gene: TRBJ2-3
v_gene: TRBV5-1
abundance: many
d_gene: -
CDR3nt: TGCGCCAGCAGCTTGGTGGACCGATTCACAGATACGCAGTATTTT
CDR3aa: CASSLVDRFTDTQYF

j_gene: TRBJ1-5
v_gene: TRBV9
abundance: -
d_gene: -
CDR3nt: TGTGCCAGCAGCGCCGGGACGGCTTATCAGCCCCAGCATTTT
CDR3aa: CASSAGTAYQPQHF

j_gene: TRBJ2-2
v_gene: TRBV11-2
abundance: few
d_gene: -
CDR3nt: TGTGCCAGCAGCTTAGTGGTTGTCGGGGAGCTGTTTTTT
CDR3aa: CASSLVVVGELFF

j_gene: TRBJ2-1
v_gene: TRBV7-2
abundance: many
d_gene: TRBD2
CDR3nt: TGTGCCAGCAGCTTAGAGGGTCCAGCGGGGAGCTACAATGAGCAGTTCTTC
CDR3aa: CASSLEGPAGSYNEQFF

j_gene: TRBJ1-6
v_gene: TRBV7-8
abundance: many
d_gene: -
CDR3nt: TGTGCCAGCAGCTCAATACAGGGATACAATTCACCCCTCCACTTT
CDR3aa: CASSSIQGYNSPLHF

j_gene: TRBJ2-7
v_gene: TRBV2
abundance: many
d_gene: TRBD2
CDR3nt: TGTGCCAGCAGTGATTTTAGCGGGAGTCCTACCTACGAGCAGTACTTC
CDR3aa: CASSDFSGSPTYEQYF

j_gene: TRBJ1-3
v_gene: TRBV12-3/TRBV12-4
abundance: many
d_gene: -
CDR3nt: TGTGCCAGCAGACAGACAGGCCTGAGTAACACCATATATTTT
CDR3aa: CASRQTGLSNTIYF

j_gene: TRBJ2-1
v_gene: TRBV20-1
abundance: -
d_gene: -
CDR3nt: TGCAGTGCTAGATTAGTGCTTTCTAGTGAGCAGTTCTTC
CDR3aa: CSARLVLSSEQFF

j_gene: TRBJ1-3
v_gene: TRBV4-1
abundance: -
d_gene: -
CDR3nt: TGCGCCAGCAGCCAACCGGTCTCTGGAAACACCATATATTTT
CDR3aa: CASSQPVSGNTIYF

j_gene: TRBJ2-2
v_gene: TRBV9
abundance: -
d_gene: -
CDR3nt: TGTGCCAGCAGCCCGCCTTGGGACGGGGAGCTGTTTTTT
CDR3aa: CASSPPWDGELFF

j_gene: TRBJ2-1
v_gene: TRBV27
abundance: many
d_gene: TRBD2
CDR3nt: TGTGCCAGCAGTTTAGCGGGAGGGCCGAGTAATGAGCAGTTCTTC
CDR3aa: CASSLAGGPSNEQFF

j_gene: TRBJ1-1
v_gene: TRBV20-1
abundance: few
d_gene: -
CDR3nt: TGCAGTGCTAGGAAACGGGGGGTAGGCACTGAAGCTTTCTTT
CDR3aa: CSARKRGVGTEAFF

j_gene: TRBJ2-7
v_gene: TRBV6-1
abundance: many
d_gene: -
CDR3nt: TGTGCCAGCACCCTGGGCCTTGACTACGAGCAGTACTTC
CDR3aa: CASTLGLDYEQYF

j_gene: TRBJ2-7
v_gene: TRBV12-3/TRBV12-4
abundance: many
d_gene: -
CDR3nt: TGTGCCAGCAGTTTCGGACCGTTTCTCGAGCAGTACTTC
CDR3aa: CASSFGPFLEQYF

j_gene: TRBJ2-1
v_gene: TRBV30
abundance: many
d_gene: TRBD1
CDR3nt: TGTGCCTGGGACAGGGACAATGAGCAGTTCTTC
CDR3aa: CAWDRDNEQFF

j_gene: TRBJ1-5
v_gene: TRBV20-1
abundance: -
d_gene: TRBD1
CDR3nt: TGCAGTGCTAGAGGGGGGACAGGACTGCCTTATCAGCCCCAGCATTTT
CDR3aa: CSARGGTGLPYQPQHF

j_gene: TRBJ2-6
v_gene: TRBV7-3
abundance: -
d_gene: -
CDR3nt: TGTGCCAGCAGCTTAACTAGCAACCCTTCTGGGGCCAACGTCCTGACTTTC
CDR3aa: CASSLTSNPSGANVLTF

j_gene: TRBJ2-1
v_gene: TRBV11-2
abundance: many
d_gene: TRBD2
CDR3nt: TGTGCCAGCCTGGGGGGGTCGGGGAATGAGCAGTTCTTC
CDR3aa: CASLGGSGNEQFF

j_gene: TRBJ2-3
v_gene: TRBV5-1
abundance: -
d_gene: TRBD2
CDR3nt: TGCGCCAGCAGCCTCCGACTAGCGGGAGGGCCAAGCACAGATACGCAGTATTTT
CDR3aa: CASSLRLAGGPSTDTQYF

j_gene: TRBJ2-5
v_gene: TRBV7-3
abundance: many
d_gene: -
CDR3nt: TGTGCCAGCAGCCGGGGGAGCCAAGAGACCCAGTACTTC
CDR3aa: CASSRGSQETQYF

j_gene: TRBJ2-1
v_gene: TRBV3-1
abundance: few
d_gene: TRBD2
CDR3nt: TGTGCCAGCAGCCATTCTGGACTAGCGAGCAATGAGCAGTTCTTC
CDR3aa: CASSHSGLASNEQFF

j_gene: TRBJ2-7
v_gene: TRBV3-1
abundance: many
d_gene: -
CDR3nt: TGTGCCAGCAGCCGGGATATCCACGAGCAGTACTTC
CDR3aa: CASSRDIHEQYF

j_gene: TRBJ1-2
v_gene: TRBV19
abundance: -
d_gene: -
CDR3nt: TGTGCCAGTACCCTATCGAGGCTGAATGGCTACACCTTC
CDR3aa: CASTLSRLNGYTF

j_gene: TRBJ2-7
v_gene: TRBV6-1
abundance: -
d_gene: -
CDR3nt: TGTGCCAGCAGTCAACGGCTCAGGCGAACCTACGAGCAGTACTTC
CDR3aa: CASSQRLRRTYEQYF